This TCR beta chain was identified during a study of blood T cell repertoires in COVID-19. Background on the study: T cells, B-cell-depleted T cells, or PBMCs provided the cDNA or gDNA that served as material.

Between the trimmed V and J ends, which lost 4 bases and 4 bases, there was a span of 19 bases. This CDR3 region has 16 residues. Germline CDR1 reads SGHDN; CDR2 reads FVKESK. Original methodology: Amplification of reference gene primers was used by the study to estimate nucleated cell counts. The method was immunoSEQ multiplex PCR; TCRdb's version includes in-frame clones alone and lacks a portion of them. That table furnishes V, J and clone size, whereas the DNA furnished D and trimming. The sample has 200,000 to 250,000 clones; 75% to 85% are singletons. The clonotype was recovered from a middle-aged woman with acute COVID-19. The sequencing sample was made of PBMCs or T cells enriched from blood (not recorded which). The chain couples TRBV14 to TRBJ1-1, with D possibly matching TRBD1 (6 bases). The CDR3 sequence is CASSPRWGQGATEAFF. In DNA form, the CDR3 reads TGTGCCAGCAGCCCCCGCTGGGGGCAGGGTGCCACTGAAGCTTTCTTT. The variable domain in full, completed from reference TRBV14 and TRBJ1-1, reads EAGVTQFPSHSVIEKGQTVTLRCDPISGHDNLYWYRRVMGKEIKFLLHFVKESKQDESGMPNNRFLAERTGGTYSTLKVQPAELEDSGVYFCASSPRWGQGATEAFFGQGTRLTVV.